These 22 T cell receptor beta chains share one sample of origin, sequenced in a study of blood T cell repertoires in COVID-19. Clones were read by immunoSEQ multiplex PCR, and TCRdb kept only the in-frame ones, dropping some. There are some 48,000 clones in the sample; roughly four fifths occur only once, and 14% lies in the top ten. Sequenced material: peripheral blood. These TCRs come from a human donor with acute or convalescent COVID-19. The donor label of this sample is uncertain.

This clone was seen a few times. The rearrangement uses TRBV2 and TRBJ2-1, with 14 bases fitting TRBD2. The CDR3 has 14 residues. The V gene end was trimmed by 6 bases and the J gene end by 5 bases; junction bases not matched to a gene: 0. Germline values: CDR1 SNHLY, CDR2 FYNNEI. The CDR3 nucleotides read TGTGCCAGCAGGGGACTAGCGGGAGACAATGAGCAGTTCTTC. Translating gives CASRGLAGDNEQFF.

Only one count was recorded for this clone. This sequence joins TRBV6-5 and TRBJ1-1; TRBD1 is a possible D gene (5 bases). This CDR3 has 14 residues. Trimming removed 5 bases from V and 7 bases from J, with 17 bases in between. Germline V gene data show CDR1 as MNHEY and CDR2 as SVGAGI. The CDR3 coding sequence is TGTGCCAGCAGTCGCTTTACAGGACGAGGTGAAGCTTTCTTT. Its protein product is CASSRFTGRGEAFF.

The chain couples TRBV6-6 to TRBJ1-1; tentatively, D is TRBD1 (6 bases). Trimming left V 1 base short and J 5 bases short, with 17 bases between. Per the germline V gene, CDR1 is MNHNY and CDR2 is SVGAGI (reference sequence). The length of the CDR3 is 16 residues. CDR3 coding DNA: TGTGCCAGCAGTTACTGGGACACCAACCGGAGGACTGAAGCTTTCTTT. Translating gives CASSYWDTNRRTEAFF.

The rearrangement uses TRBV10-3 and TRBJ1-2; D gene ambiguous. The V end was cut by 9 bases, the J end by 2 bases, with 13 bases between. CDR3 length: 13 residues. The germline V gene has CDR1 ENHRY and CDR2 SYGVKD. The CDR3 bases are TGTGCCATAGGGAGGGAATCAAACTATGGCTACACCTTC. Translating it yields CAIGRESNYGYTF.

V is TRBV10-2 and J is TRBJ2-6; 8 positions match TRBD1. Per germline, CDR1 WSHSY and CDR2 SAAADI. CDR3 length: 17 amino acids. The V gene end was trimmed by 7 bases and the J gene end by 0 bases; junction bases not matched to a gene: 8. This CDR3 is CASTPGTGSSGANVLTF. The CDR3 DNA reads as TGCGCCAGCACTCCCGGGACAGGCAGCTCTGGGGCCAACGTCCTGACTTTC.

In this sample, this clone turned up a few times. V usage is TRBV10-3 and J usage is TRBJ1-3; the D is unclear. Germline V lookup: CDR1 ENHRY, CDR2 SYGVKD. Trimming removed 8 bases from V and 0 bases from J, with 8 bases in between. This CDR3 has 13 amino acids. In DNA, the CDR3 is TGTGCCATCCGAGCCTTCTCTGGAAACACCATATATTTT. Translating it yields CAIRAFSGNTIYF.

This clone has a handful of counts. In DNA form, the CDR3 reads TGTGCCAGCAGCTTCCTAGCGGGGGAGTTCACAGATACGCAGTATTTT. This translates into CASSFLAGEFTDTQYF. The chain joins TRBV7-6 to TRBJ2-3, with 10 bases fitting TRBD2. The CDR3 extends over 16 amino acids. V dropped 3 bases and J dropped 2; count of bases not matched to a gene: 5. The germline V gene encodes CDR1 SGHVS and CDR2 FNYEAQ.

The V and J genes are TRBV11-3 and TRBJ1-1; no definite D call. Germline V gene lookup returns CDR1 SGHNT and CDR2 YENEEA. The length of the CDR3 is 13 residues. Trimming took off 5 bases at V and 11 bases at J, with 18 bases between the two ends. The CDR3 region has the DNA TGTGCCAGCAGCCCCCAGGTCGGGGTGGGCGCTTTCTTT. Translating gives CASSPQVGVGAFF. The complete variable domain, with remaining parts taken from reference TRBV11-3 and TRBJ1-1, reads EAGVVQSPRYKIIEKKQPVAFWCNPISGHNTLYWYLQNLGQGPELLIRYENEEAVDDSQLPKDRFSAERLKGVDSTLKIQPAELGDSAVYLCASSPQVGVGAFFGQGTRLTVV.

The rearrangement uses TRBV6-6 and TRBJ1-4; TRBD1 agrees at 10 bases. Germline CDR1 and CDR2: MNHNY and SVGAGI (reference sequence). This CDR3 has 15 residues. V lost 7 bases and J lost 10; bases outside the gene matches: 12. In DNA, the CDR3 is TGTGCCAGCACCTCCACCGGGACAGGGGACGGAAAACTGTTTTTT. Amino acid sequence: CASTSTGTGDGKLFF.

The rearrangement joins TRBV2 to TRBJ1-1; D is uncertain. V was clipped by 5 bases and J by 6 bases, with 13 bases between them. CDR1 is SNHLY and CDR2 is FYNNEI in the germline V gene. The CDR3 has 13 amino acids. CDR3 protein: CASSRKVGAEAFF. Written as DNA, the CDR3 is TGTGCCAGCAGTCGGAAGGTAGGAGCTGAAGCTTTCTTT. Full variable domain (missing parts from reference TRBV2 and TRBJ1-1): EPEVTQTPSHQVTQMGQEVILRCVPISNHLYFYWYRQILGQKVEFLVSFYNNEISEKSEIFDDQFSVERPDGSNFTLKIRSTKLEDSAMYFCASSRKVGAEAFFGQGTRLTVV.

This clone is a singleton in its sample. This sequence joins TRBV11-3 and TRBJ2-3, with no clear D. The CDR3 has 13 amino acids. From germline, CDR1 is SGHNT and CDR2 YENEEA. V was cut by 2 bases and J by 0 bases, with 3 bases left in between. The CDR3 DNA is TGTGCCAGCAGCTTACTCAGCACAGATACGCAGTATTTT. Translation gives CASSLLSTDTQYF. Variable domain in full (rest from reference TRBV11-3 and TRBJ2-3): EAGVVQSPRYKIIEKKQPVAFWCNPISGHNTLYWYLQNLGQGPELLIRYENEEAVDDSQLPKDRFSAERLKGVDSTLKIQPAELGDSAVYLCASSLLSTDTQYFGPGTRLTVL.

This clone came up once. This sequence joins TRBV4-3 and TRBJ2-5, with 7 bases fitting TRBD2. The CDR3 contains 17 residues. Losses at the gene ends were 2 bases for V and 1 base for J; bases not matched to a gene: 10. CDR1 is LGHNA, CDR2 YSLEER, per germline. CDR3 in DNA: TGCGCCAGCAGCCAACCCCGGGGGGACCGGAGCCAAGAGACCCAGTACTTC. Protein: CASSQPRGDRSQETQYF.

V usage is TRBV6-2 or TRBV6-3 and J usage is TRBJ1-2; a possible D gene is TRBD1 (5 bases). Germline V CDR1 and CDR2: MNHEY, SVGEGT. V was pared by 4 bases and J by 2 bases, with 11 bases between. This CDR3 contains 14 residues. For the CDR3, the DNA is TGTGCCAGCAGTTCCCTCGGGGGGAACTATGGCTACACCTTC. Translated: CASSSLGGNYGYTF.

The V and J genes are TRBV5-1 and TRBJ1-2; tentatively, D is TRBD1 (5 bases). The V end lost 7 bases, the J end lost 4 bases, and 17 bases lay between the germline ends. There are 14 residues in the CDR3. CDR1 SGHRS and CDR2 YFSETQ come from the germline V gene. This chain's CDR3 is CASPLGGPPYGYTF. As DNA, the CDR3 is TGCGCCAGCCCCCTGGGGGGACCGCCCTATGGCTACACCTTC.

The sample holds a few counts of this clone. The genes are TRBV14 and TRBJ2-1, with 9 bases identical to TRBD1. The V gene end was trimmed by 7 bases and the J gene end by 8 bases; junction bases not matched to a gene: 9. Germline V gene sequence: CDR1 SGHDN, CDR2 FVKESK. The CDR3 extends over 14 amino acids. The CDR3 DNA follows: TGTGCCAGCAACCCCGGGACAGGGTACTATGAGCAGTTCTTC. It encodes CASNPGTGYYEQFF.

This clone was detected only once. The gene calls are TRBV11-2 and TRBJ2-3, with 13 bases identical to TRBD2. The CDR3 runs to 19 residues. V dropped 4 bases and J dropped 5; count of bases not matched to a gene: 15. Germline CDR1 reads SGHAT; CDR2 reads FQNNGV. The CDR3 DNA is TGTGCCAGCAGCTCGCAACCTTTTGGACTAGCGGGAGAGAGAGATACGCAGTATTTT. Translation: CASSSQPFGLAGERDTQYF.

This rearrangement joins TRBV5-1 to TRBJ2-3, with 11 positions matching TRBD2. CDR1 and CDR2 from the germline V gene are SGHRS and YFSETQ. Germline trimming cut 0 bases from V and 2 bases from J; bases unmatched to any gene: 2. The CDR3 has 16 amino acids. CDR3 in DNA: TGCGCCAGCAGCTTGGGACTAGCGGGGAACACAGATACGCAGTATTTT. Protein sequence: CASSLGLAGNTDTQYF.

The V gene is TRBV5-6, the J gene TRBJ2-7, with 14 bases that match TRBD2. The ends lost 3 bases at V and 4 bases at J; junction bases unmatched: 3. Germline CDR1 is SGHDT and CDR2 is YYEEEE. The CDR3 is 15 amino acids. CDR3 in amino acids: CASSSGLAGGYEQYF. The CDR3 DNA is TGTGCCAGCAGCTCAGGACTAGCGGGAGGATACGAGCAGTACTTC.

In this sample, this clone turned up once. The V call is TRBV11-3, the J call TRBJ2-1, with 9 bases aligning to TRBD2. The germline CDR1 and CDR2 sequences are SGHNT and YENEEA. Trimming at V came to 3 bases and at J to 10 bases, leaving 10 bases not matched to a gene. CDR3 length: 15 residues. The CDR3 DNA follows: TGTGCCAGCAGCTTCATGGCGGGGGGGCCGAGCGAGCAGTTCTTC. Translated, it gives CASSFMAGGPSEQFF.

The CDR3 here is CASRGTSGSTDTQYF. The DNA for the CDR3 is TGTGCCAGCAGGGGGACTAGCGGGAGCACAGATACGCAGTATTTT. The rearrangement uses TRBV7-2 and TRBJ2-3, with 12 bases that match TRBD2. Germline V gene sequence: CDR1 SGHTA, CDR2 FQGNSA. Trimming removed 6 bases from V and 0 bases from J; junction bases left unmatched: 1. The CDR3 covers 15 residues.

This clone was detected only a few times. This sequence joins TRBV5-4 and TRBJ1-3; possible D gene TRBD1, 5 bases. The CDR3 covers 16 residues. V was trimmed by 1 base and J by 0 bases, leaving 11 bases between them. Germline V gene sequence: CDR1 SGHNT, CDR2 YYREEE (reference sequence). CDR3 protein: CASSLMGRASGNTIYF. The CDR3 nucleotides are TGTGCCAGCAGCTTGATGGGCAGGGCCTCTGGAAACACCATATATTTT.

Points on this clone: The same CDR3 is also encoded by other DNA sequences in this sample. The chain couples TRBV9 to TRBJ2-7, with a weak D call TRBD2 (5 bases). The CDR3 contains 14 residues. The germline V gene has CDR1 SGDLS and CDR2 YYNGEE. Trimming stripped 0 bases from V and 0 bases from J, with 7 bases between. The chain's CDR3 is CASSVGGDSYEQYF. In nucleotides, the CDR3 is TGTGCCAGCAGCGTAGGGGGAGACTCCTACGAGCAGTACTTC.